This TCR beta chain was retrieved from a study of T cell changes during pregnancy in multiple sclerosis. The protocol was immunoSEQ multiplex PCR, while the TCRdb copy is restricted to in-frame clones and leaves out a portion. This table holds tens of thousands of clones, about 90% found once. CDR3 length: 14 residues. Germline loops: CDR1 SGDLS, CDR2 YYNGEE. With 4 bases clipped from V and 4 bases from J, the junction kept 5 bases outside the gene matches. This rearrangement joins TRBV9 to TRBJ2-5; TRBD1 agrees at 9 bases. The receptor's source is a female donor with multiple sclerosis, enrolled in a pregnancy study. Sequencing was performed on CD4+ T cells from peripheral blood mononuclear cells, taken in the first trimester of pregnancy. Here the CDR3 DNA reads TGTGCCAGCAGCCCCGGACAGGGGCGAGAGACCCAGTACTTC. It specifies CASSPGQGRETQYF. The full variable domain, rest sourced from reference TRBV9 and TRBJ2-5, is DSGVTQTPKHLITATGQRVTLRCSPRSGDLSVYWYQQSLDQGLQFLIQYYNGEERAKGNILERFSAQQFPDLHSELNLSSLELGDSALYFCASSPGQGRETQYFGPGTRLLVL.